The rows below give T cell receptor beta chains drawn from one sample of a study of radiation and T cells in renal cell carcinoma. Sequenced by immunoSEQ multiplex PCR; TCRdb stores in-frame clones only, minus some. The sample has around 180,000 clones, around 90% seen once. Sequenced here: blood, sampled from a patient whose treatment included radiotherapy and nephrectomy. All receptors derive from a woman between 45 and 65 years old with renal cell carcinoma. Each CDR3 is given with its conserved first and last residue. Fields, in order: clone size, CDR3 length, V gene, D gene, J gene, CDR3 DNA, CDR3 protein. The D gene is left open where the match is weak. Expanded clones are given a class, and other clones once, few, many or no size at all.

size: .
length: 15
V: TRBV19
D: .
J: TRBJ1-4
DNA: TGTGCCAGTAGTATTAACGAAGCAACTAATGAAAAACTGTTTTTT
CDR3: CASSINEATNEKLFF

size: .
length: 13
V: TRBV29-1
D: TRBD2
J: TRBJ2-3
DNA: TGCAGCGTTGAGGGGGGGGGCACAGATACGCAGTATTTT
CDR3: CSVEGGGTDTQYF

size: .
length: 15
V: TRBV9
D: .
J: TRBJ2-7
DNA: TGTGCCAGCAGCCCCCGCCGTGGCGGAACCTACGAGCAGTACTTC
CDR3: CASSPRRGGTYEQYF

size: .
length: 13
V: TRBV29-1
D: TRBD1
J: TRBJ2-3
DNA: TGCAGCGTCACGGACAGGGGAGGTGATACGCAGTATTTT
CDR3: CSVTDRGGDTQYF

size: .
length: 13
V: TRBV11-2
D: .
J: TRBJ1-2
DNA: TGTGCCAGCAGCGTCAGGGATACCTATGGCTACACCTTC
CDR3: CASSVRDTYGYTF

size: .
length: 14
V: TRBV6-5
D: .
J: TRBJ1-3
DNA: TGTGCCAGCCACTCGGTTCGCTCTGGAAACACCATATATTTT
CDR3: CASHSVRSGNTIYF

size: .
length: 14
V: TRBV4-1
D: TRBD1
J: TRBJ2-1
DNA: TGCGCCAGCAGCCAAGTGGGACAGTACAATGAGCAGTTCTTC
CDR3: CASSQVGQYNEQFF

size: .
length: 13
V: TRBV28
D: .
J: TRBJ1-6
DNA: TGTGCCAGCAGTTTAAGGGTGCCGCTGGCCCTCCACTTT
CDR3: CASSLRVPLALHF

size: .
length: 17
V: TRBV19
D: .
J: TRBJ1-2
DNA: TGTGCCAGTAGTATAGGTTCGATGGTTTCAAGCATCTATGGCTACACCTTC
CDR3: CASSIGSMVSSIYGYTF

size: once
length: 14
V: TRBV6-1
D: TRBD1
J: TRBJ2-7
DNA: TGTGCCAGCTTGACCGGGACAGGGCTCTACGAGCAGTACTTC
CDR3: CASLTGTGLYEQYF

size: .
length: 15
V: TRBV30
D: .
J: TRBJ1-3
DNA: TGTGCCTGGAGTTCCAACACCCGCTCTGGAAACACCATATATTTT
CDR3: CAWSSNTRSGNTIYF

size: once
length: 13
V: TRBV21-1
D: .
J: TRBJ1-2
DNA: TGTGCCAGCAGCAAAGAAGGAGCGAGGGACTACACCTTC
CDR3: CASSKEGARDYTF

size: .
length: 16
V: TRBV5-5
D: .
J: TRBJ1-2
DNA: TGTGCCAGCAGCTTGTCCTCCGTCGAAACTACTTATGGCTACACCTTC
CDR3: CASSLSSVETTYGYTF

size: .
length: 14
V: TRBV5-4
D: .
J: TRBJ1-1
DNA: TGTGCCAGCAGCTTGGTGCACAGCAACACTGAAGCTTTCTTT
CDR3: CASSLVHSNTEAFF

size: once
length: 15
V: TRBV5-4
D: .
J: TRBJ2-2
DNA: TGTGCCAGCAGCTTGATCGAGGCTAACACCGGGGAGCTGTTTTTT
CDR3: CASSLIEANTGELFF

size: .
length: 16
V: TRBV19
D: .
J: TRBJ2-5
DNA: TGTGCCAGTAGTATCCTTCCGGGCGTCCGTCAAGAGACCCAGTACTTC
CDR3: CASSILPGVRQETQYF

size: .
length: 16
V: TRBV9
D: .
J: TRBJ1-4
DNA: TGTGCCAGCAGCCTAGGGACCAGGGCGATTAATGAAAAACTGTTTTTT
CDR3: CASSLGTRAINEKLFF

size: .
length: 15
V: TRBV18
D: .
J: TRBJ1-5
DNA: TGTGCCAGCACGGCGAGGGCAGTCCGCAATCAGCCCCAGCATTTT
CDR3: CASTARAVRNQPQHF

size: .
length: 15
V: TRBV5-6
D: .
J: TRBJ2-3
DNA: TGTGCCAGCAGCTTGATGAGGGATTGGGGAGATACGCAGTATTTT
CDR3: CASSLMRDWGDTQYF

size: .
length: 12
V: TRBV5-1
D: .
J: TRBJ2-5
DNA: TGCGCCAGCAGCTTTAACCAAGAGACCCAGTACTTC
CDR3: CASSFNQETQYF

size: .
length: 13
V: TRBV6-5
D: .
J: TRBJ1-2
DNA: TGTGCCAGCAGTGTGGACAGCGACTATGGCTACACCTTC
CDR3: CASSVDSDYGYTF

size: .
length: 14
V: TRBV6-1
D: .
J: TRBJ1-3
DNA: TGTGCCAGCAGTGAGGGCAGCCCTGGAAACACCATATATTTT
CDR3: CASSEGSPGNTIYF

size: .
length: 15
V: TRBV19
D: .
J: TRBJ2-3
DNA: TGTGCCAGTAGTATCCGCGGGCCATTCCCAGATACGCAGTATTTT
CDR3: CASSIRGPFPDTQYF

size: .
length: 15
V: TRBV11-2
D: .
J: TRBJ2-5
DNA: TGTGCCAGCAGCTTAAGGAGGGACGACCAAGAGACCCAGTACTTC
CDR3: CASSLRRDDQETQYF

size: .
length: 13
V: TRBV2
D: .
J: TRBJ2-1
DNA: TGTGCCAGCCACCGGCTGGGGGCGAATGAGCAGTTCTTC
CDR3: CASHRLGANEQFF

size: .
length: 14
V: TRBV4-3
D: TRBD1
J: TRBJ1-2
DNA: TGCGCCAGCAGCCAAGCGGGACAGTCCCGAAGCTACACCTTC
CDR3: CASSQAGQSRSYTF

size: .
length: 16
V: TRBV5-4
D: TRBD2
J: TRBJ2-7
DNA: TGTGCCAGCAGCCCGGAGCTAGCGGCCGCCTCCTACGAGCAGTACTTC
CDR3: CASSPELAAASYEQYF

size: .
length: 12
V: TRBV2
D: .
J: TRBJ1-2
DNA: TGTGCCAGCAGCAGGGGAAACTATGGCTACACCTTC
CDR3: CASSRGNYGYTF

size: .
length: 15
V: TRBV5-1
D: .
J: TRBJ1-2
DNA: TGCGCCAGCAGCTTGTTTGGAACGTCTAACTATGGCTACACCTTC
CDR3: CASSLFGTSNYGYTF

size: .
length: 15
V: TRBV9
D: TRBD1
J: TRBJ2-1
DNA: TGTGCCAGCAGCTTAGGACAGGGGGGTGTTGATGAGCAGTTCTTC
CDR3: CASSLGQGGVDEQFF

size: .
length: 13
V: TRBV9
D: .
J: TRBJ1-2
DNA: TGTGCCAGCAGTGTCGGGGGTCAGGAAGGCTACACCTTC
CDR3: CASSVGGQEGYTF

size: .
length: 14
V: TRBV19
D: .
J: TRBJ2-3
DNA: TGTGCCAGTAGTACCCAGGGCCCCACAGATACGCAGTATTTT
CDR3: CASSTQGPTDTQYF

size: .
length: 13
V: TRBV9
D: .
J: TRBJ1-1
DNA: TGTGCCAGCAGCGGAAGGGACAACACTGAAGCTTTCTTT
CDR3: CASSGRDNTEAFF

size: .
length: 12
V: TRBV28
D: .
J: TRBJ1-5
DNA: TGTGCCAGCAGTTTACCCCTTGAGCCCCAGCATTTT
CDR3: CASSLPLEPQHF

size: .
length: 14
V: TRBV4-3
D: .
J: TRBJ2-7
DNA: TGCGCCAGCAGCCAAGATGAGGGGATCGGGGAGCAGTACTTC
CDR3: CASSQDEGIGEQYF

size: .
length: 16
V: TRBV27
D: .
J: TRBJ1-2
DNA: TGTGCCAGCAGTTCCCTCGGGTGGGACCAATCTTATGGCTACACCTTC
CDR3: CASSSLGWDQSYGYTF

size: .
length: 17
V: TRBV9
D: TRBD1
J: TRBJ1-4
DNA: TGTGCCAGCAGCACCTCGACAGGGGGGATAACTAATGAAAAACTGTTTTTT
CDR3: CASSTSTGGITNEKLFF

size: .
length: 14
V: TRBV9
D: .
J: TRBJ1-1
DNA: TGTGCCAGCAGCGTGGATTTCAGCGCCACTGAAGCTTTCTTT
CDR3: CASSVDFSATEAFF

size: .
length: 15
V: TRBV6-5
D: TRBD1
J: TRBJ1-2
DNA: TGTGCCAGCACCCCCTACAGGGGGGGGCTCTATGGCTACACCTTC
CDR3: CASTPYRGGLYGYTF

size: .
length: 16
V: TRBV7-3
D: .
J: TRBJ2-3
DNA: TGTGCCAGCAGCTTTAGTCAGGGAATCGGCACAGATACGCAGTATTTT
CDR3: CASSFSQGIGTDTQYF

size: .
length: 15
V: TRBV9
D: .
J: TRBJ2-1
DNA: TGTGCCAGCAGCCCTCCCTGGAGCTCCTACAATGAGCAGTTCTTC
CDR3: CASSPPWSSYNEQFF

size: .
length: 15
V: TRBV19
D: TRBD1
J: TRBJ2-2
DNA: TGTGCCAGTAGTACCGGACAGGGATACACCGGGGAGCTGTTTTTT
CDR3: CASSTGQGYTGELFF

size: .
length: 16
V: TRBV9
D: .
J: TRBJ1-4
DNA: TGTGCCAGCAGCGTAACCGAGGGTGGATTAAATGAAAAACTGTTTTTT
CDR3: CASSVTEGGLNEKLFF

size: .
length: 14
V: TRBV5-4
D: .
J: TRBJ1-2
DNA: TGTGCCAGCAGCTCGCCAGGGGCTGCGGCTGGCTACACCTTC
CDR3: CASSSPGAAAGYTF

size: .
length: 15
V: TRBV6-5
D: TRBD1
J: TRBJ1-5
DNA: TGTGCCAGCAGCCTCACAGGGGGCAGCAATCAGCCCCAGCATTTT
CDR3: CASSLTGGSNQPQHF